This T cell receptor (beta chain) was recovered during a study of blood T cells in healthy people across ages. A second PCR, run for about 6 to 11 cycles, used a sample-barcoded 5' primer plus a J-beta primer mix. One entry per CDR3 protein results from TCRdb running MiXCR on the 5' RACE reads. The sample carries 600,000 to 850,000 distinct CDR3 sequences, roughly 44% recorded once. Per-sample PBMC isolation yielded at least 7 million cells. A minimum of 6 micrograms of total RNA was extracted per sample. This CDR3 has 16 amino acids. Germline CDR1 is LGHNA and CDR2 is YNFKEQ. The ends were cut back, 0 bases at V and 0 bases at J, with 9 bases in the middle. Worth noting for this clonotype: The antigen remains undetermined.

Study-wide results and limits: It was found that TCR beta diversity correlated strongly with the percentage of naive T cells.

Sequenced input: blood. This chain links TRBV4-2 with TRBJ2-1; no clear D. The sequence came from a woman aged 55 to 70 in good health. CDR3 protein: CASSQDFSHSYNEQFF. CDR3 in DNA: TGTGCCAGCAGCCAAGATTTTAGTCACTCCTACAATGAGCAGTTCTTC.